The 27 T cell receptor beta chains presented below share a single source sample, sequenced in a study of T cell responses to AZD1222 COVID-19 vaccine. Profiling relied on immunoSEQ multiplex PCR, and the TCRdb table lists in-frame clones only, not all of them. The sample comprises around 100,000 clones, about 89% of which are singletons, and approximately 3% rests with the top ten. This specimen was peripheral blood, taken 28 days after the second dose of the MenACWY control vaccine. Receptor source: an adult who received the MenACWY meningococcal vaccine as a control.

This clone appeared a few times. The rearrangement uses TRBV4-3 and TRBJ2-2, with D hard to call. The CDR3 has 14 residues. Per the germline V gene, CDR1 is LGHNA and CDR2 is YSLEER. V gave up 2 bases and J gave up 6 bases, with 10 bases separating them. The CDR3 spells CASSQIVSAGELFF. The DNA for the CDR3 is TGCGCCAGCAGCCAAATTGTGTCCGCCGGGGAGCTGTTTTTT.

Written as DNA, the CDR3 is TGTGCCAGCAGCACTCGGACAGGGGGTTCCTACGAGCAGTACTTC. It codes for CASSTRTGGSYEQYF. The V and J genes are TRBV7-6 and TRBJ2-7, with 10 nucleotides matching TRBD1. CDR1 SGHVS and CDR2 FNYEAQ come from the germline V gene. With 5 bases clipped from V and 1 base from J, the junction kept 5 bases outside the gene matches. The CDR3 is 15 amino acids.

The chain recombines TRBV5-4 with TRBJ1-2; 9 bases map to TRBD1. The germline gives CDR1 SGHNT, CDR2 YYREEE (reference sequence). This CDR3 is 13 amino acids long. With 4 bases clipped from V and 3 bases from J, the junction kept 1 base outside the gene matches. In DNA, the CDR3 is TGTGCCAGCAGCAGGACAGGGGACTATGGCTACACCTTC. It specifies CASSRTGDYGYTF.

The chain joins TRBV3-1 (or the pseudogene TRBV3-2) to TRBJ2-7, with a possible D match to TRBD1 (6 bases). Per germline, CDR1 LGHDT and CDR2 YNNKEL (reference sequence). The CDR3 consists of 14 residues. Trimming shortened V by 3 bases and J by 2 bases, and 11 bases separated the two germline ends. The CDR3 nucleotides are TGTGCCAGCAGCCACGGGGACACCCCCTACGAGCAGTACTTC. This translates into CASSHGDTPYEQYF.

The chain recombines TRBV14 with TRBJ2-1, with D tentatively TRBD2 (5 bases). V was pared by 1 base and J by 9 bases, with 10 bases between. The germline CDR1 and CDR2 sequences are SGHDN and FVKESK. The CDR3 has 13 residues. CDR3 sequence: CASSQVIRGEQFF. The DNA for the CDR3 is TGTGCCAGCAGCCAAGTGATCCGGGGTGAGCAGTTCTTC.

The V and J genes are TRBV5-6 and TRBJ1-2; the D gene is possibly TRBD1 (6 bases). The V end was cut by 0 bases, the J end by 0 bases, with 12 bases between. The CDR3 contains 16 residues. Germline V lookup: CDR1 SGHDT, CDR2 YYEEEE. CDR3 nucleotide sequence: TGTGCCAGCAGCTTGGTTGGCAGGGGAGCTAACTATGGCTACACCTTC. Protein sequence: CASSLVGRGANYGYTF.

The rearrangement joins TRBV14 to TRBJ1-2; no clear D gene. The CDR3 has 13 amino acids. CDR1 is SGHDN, CDR2 FVKESK, per germline. The V end was cut by 6 bases, the J end by 4 bases, with 12 bases between. CDR3: CASRSDRGYGYTF. The CDR3 nucleotides read TGTGCCAGCAGATCGGATCGAGGCTATGGCTACACCTTC.

The chain carries TRBV27 and TRBJ2-1, with TRBD1 as a possible D gene (6 bases). With 3 bases removed from V and 7 bases from J, the gap between germline ends came to 16 bases. The CDR3 runs 15 residues. Per germline, CDR1 MNHEY and CDR2 SMNVEV (reference sequence). For the CDR3, the DNA is TGTGCCAGCAGTTTTCTCAACAGGGTCGTGAATGAGCAGTTCTTC. It codes for CASSFLNRVVNEQFF.

The V gene is TRBV12-3 or TRBV12-4, the J gene TRBJ1-5; no clear D. This CDR3 spans 13 amino acids. Between the trimmed V and J ends, which lost 3 bases and 4 bases, there was a span of 7 bases. Written as DNA, the CDR3 is TGTGCCAGCAGTTTGCAGGAGAATCAGCCCCAGCATTTT. Protein sequence: CASSLQENQPQHF.

This clone was found once. The V gene is TRBV19, the J gene TRBJ2-3; D uncertain. The CDR3 has 16 amino acids. Trimming removed 7 bases from V and 2 bases from J, with 19 bases in between. Germline CDR1 is LNHDA and CDR2 is SQIVND (reference sequence). CDR3 sequence: CASKARSTLNTDTQYF. The CDR3 nucleotides read TGTGCCAGTAAGGCGCGGTCGACACTAAACACAGATACGCAGTATTTT.

The chain combines TRBV6-7 with TRBJ2-7, with TRBD1 matching 7 bases. TRBV6-7 is labeled an ORF, and its function is uncertain. Trimming removed 5 bases from V and 6 bases from J; junction bases left unmatched: 19. CDR3 length: 17 amino acids. The CDR3 here is CASSTHYRDRLCPEQYF. DNA for the CDR3: TGTGCCAGCAGTACACACTACCGGGACAGACTCTGTCCCGAGCAGTACTTC.

The chain couples TRBV5-1 to TRBJ2-5; 8 bases are a match to TRBD2. CDR1 and CDR2 from the germline V gene are SGHRS and YFSETQ. Trimming cost V 4 bases and J 2 bases; bases outside gene matches: 10. The CDR3 loop spans 16 amino acids. Here the CDR3 reads CASSSAGTRGQETQYF. DNA for the CDR3: TGCGCCAGCAGCAGCGCCGGGACTAGGGGGCAAGAGACCCAGTACTTC.

The chain combines TRBV24-1 with TRBJ1-1, with 7 bases fitting TRBD1. The CDR3 runs to 17 residues. Germline loops: CDR1 KGHDR, CDR2 SFDVKD. Losses at the gene ends were 0 bases for V and 7 bases for J; bases not matched to a gene: 13. The CDR3 is CATSDLPPGTDDREAFF. CDR3 nucleotide sequence: TGTGCCACCAGTGATTTGCCCCCCGGGACAGACGACCGTGAAGCTTTCTTT.

The V and J genes are TRBV27 and TRBJ2-7, with a possible D match to TRBD1 (5 bases). V was shortened by 5 bases and J by 2 bases, with 19 bases between the two germline ends. Germline V lookup: CDR1 MNHEY, CDR2 SMNVEV (reference sequence). CDR3 length: 16 residues. The DNA of the CDR3 is TGTGCCAGCAGTCCATTAAGTCCCAGCAGGGCCTACGAGCAGTACTTC. Protein sequence: CASSPLSPSRAYEQYF.

The rearrangement joins TRBV10-3 to TRBJ1-6; D gene ambiguous. The CDR3 consists of 14 residues. V gave up 6 bases and J gave up 7 bases, with 13 bases separating them. Germline V lookup: CDR1 ENHRY, CDR2 SYGVKD. CDR3 nucleotide sequence: TGTGCCATCAGCCGAGACATGCTAAATTCACCCCTCCACTTT. Protein product: CAISRDMLNSPLHF.

The chain links TRBV19 to TRBJ1-2; 8 bases agree with TRBD1. V was clipped by 4 bases and J by 4 bases; unmatched bases: 5. The germline V gene has CDR1 LNHDA and CDR2 SQIVND (reference sequence). This CDR3 spans 14 amino acids. The CDR3 is CASSTQGQGYGYTF. The CDR3 nucleotides read TGTGCCAGTAGTACCCAAGGACAGGGCTATGGCTACACCTTC. Filled out from reference TRBV19 and TRBJ1-2, the complete variable domain reads DGGITQSPKYLFRKEGQNVTLSCEQNLNHDAMYWYRQDPGQGLRLIYYSQIVNDFQKGDIAEGYSVSREKKESFPLTVTSAQKNPTAFYLCASSTQGQGYGYTFGSGTRLTVV.

V and J are TRBV27 and TRBJ1-2; unclear D gene. Trimming removed 3 bases from V and 5 bases from J, with 13 bases in between. The V gene's germline CDR1 is MNHEY and CDR2 SMNVEV (reference sequence). This CDR3 contains 14 residues. The chain's CDR3 is CASSLGRIGYGYTF. In nucleotides, the CDR3 is TGTGCCAGCAGTTTGGGAAGGATAGGGTATGGCTACACCTTC.

The chain joins TRBV6-1 to TRBJ2-1; 13 bases are a match to TRBD2. The CDR3 consists of 17 residues. Per the germline V gene, CDR1 is MNHNS and CDR2 is SASEGT. V lost 1 base, J lost 8 bases, and 8 bases stayed unmatched. CDR3 protein: CASSEEATSGGADEQFF. CDR3 nucleotides: TGTGCCAGCAGTGAAGAGGCCACTAGCGGGGGGGCGGATGAGCAGTTCTTC.

The chain joins TRBV11-2 to TRBJ2-7; D not resolved. The V end lost 1 base, the J end lost 0 bases, and 10 bases lay between the germline ends. CDR1 and CDR2 (germline): SGHAT, FQNNGV. This CDR3 is 15 amino acids long. CDR3 sequence: CASSLVGQSSYEQYF. DNA of the CDR3: TGTGCCAGCAGCTTAGTCGGCCAGAGCTCCTACGAGCAGTACTTC.

V and J are TRBV24-1 and TRBJ1-5; 7 bases match TRBD1. The length of the CDR3 is 16 residues. Germline V gives CDR1 KGHDR, CDR2 SFDVKD. The junction had 7 bases not matched to a gene; V was cut back by 2 bases and J by 4 bases. The CDR3 here is CATSDSPGTENQPQHF. CDR3 nucleotides: TGTGCCACCAGTGATTCGCCCGGGACAGAGAATCAGCCCCAGCATTTT.

This clone turned up a few times. The gene calls are TRBV2 and TRBJ1-1; no clear D. The V gene's germline CDR1 is SNHLY and CDR2 FYNNEI. The CDR3 length is 11 residues. V was pared by 3 bases and J by 3 bases, with 2 bases between. CDR3 coding DNA: TGTGCCAGCAGTGACTACACTGAAGCTTTCTTT. Translation gives CASSDYTEAFF.

The chain carries TRBV6-6 and TRBJ1-2; D call uncertain. Trimming took off 2 bases at V and 4 bases at J, with 8 bases between the two ends. CDR3 length: 13 residues. Germline V lookup: CDR1 MNHNY, CDR2 SVGAGI (reference sequence). The CDR3 bases are TGTGCCAGCAGTTACCCTGAAAGCTATGGCTACACCTTC. Protein product: CASSYPESYGYTF.

V and J are TRBV7-3 and TRBJ2-2; TRBD1 aligns across 8 bases. The V gene's germline CDR1 is SGHTA and CDR2 FQGTGA. The V and J ends lost 5 bases and 2 bases, in that order; junction bases with no gene match: 4. CDR3 length equals 15 residues. CDR3 sequence (DNA): TGTGCCAGCAGCCAAGGACAGGGTAACACCGGGGAGCTGTTTTTT. Protein product: CASSQGQGNTGELFF.

J is TRBJ2-3 and V is TRBV5-5; 9 bases line up with TRBD1. The CDR3 loop spans 16 amino acids. The germline CDR1 and CDR2 sequences are SGHKS and YYEKEE (reference sequence). V was clipped by 0 bases and J by 5 bases; unmatched bases: 7. CDR3 loop: CASSLVGQGSGDTQYF. The CDR3 region has the DNA TGTGCCAGCAGCTTGGTCGGACAGGGGTCAGGAGATACGCAGTATTTT.

The chain combines TRBV5-5 with TRBJ1-1; D gene ambiguous. Trimming took off 2 bases at V and 0 bases at J, with 11 bases between the two ends. Germline CDR1 and CDR2: SGHKS and YYEKEE (reference sequence). This CDR3 contains 15 residues. CDR3 bases: TGTGCCAGCAGCTTATCGCTGGGGATGAACACTGAAGCTTTCTTT. This gives the protein CASSLSLGMNTEAFF.

The gene calls are TRBV14 and TRBJ1-3; D remains ambiguous. The CDR3 is 14 amino acids. V lost 4 bases to trimming and J lost 0 bases, with 7 bases between them. Germline V lookup: CDR1 SGHDN, CDR2 FVKESK. The DNA of the CDR3 is TGTGCCAGCAGCCGGACCCACTCTGGAAACACCATATATTTT. It yields the protein CASSRTHSGNTIYF.

The chain combines TRBV7-9 with TRBJ2-5; tentative D call: TRBD1 (6 bases). V was trimmed by 5 bases and J by 3 bases, leaving 16 bases between them. Germline lookup yields CDR1 SEHNR and CDR2 FQNEAQ (reference sequence). This CDR3 comprises 15 residues. The CDR3 spells CASSPQGQDEETQYF. In DNA, the CDR3 is TGTGCCAGCAGCCCGCAGGGGCAGGATGAAGAGACCCAGTACTTC.